These 17 T cell receptor beta chains were all obtained from the same sample, sequenced in a study of OX40 agonist ivuxolimab in advanced cancers. The data were produced by immunoSEQ multiplex PCR, yet TCRdb's version contains in-frame clones alone and is incomplete. Among about 60,000 clones listed, roughly four fifths were seen once. This specimen consisted of CD4+ or CD8+ T cells sorted from blood, obtained in a trial of the OX40 agonist ivuxolimab. The source is an adult with an advanced solid tumor such as melanoma, head and neck, liver or kidney cancer.

The rearrangement links TRBV19 to TRBJ1-5, with 7 bases that match TRBD1. Germline loops: CDR1 LNHDA, CDR2 SQIVND (reference sequence). The V and J ends lost 5 bases and 2 bases, in that order; junction bases with no gene match: 12. There are 17 residues in the CDR3. CDR3 nucleotide sequence: TGTGCCAGTAGTCCCCCCGAACAGGGGTATGGCAATCAGCCCCAGCATTTT. Its translation is CASSPPEQGYGNQPQHF. Combining the CDR3 with reference TRBV19 and TRBJ1-5 gives the whole variable domain DGGITQSPKYLFRKEGQNVTLSCEQNLNHDAMYWYRQDPGQGLRLIYYSQIVNDFQKGDIAEGYSVSREKKESFPLTVTSAQKNPTAFYLCASSPPEQGYGNQPQHFGDGTRLSIL.

V and J are TRBV5-4 and TRBJ2-7; tentatively, D is TRBD2 (5 bases). V lost 4 bases to trimming and J lost 2 bases, with 13 bases between them. The CDR3 contains 14 residues. Per the germline V gene, CDR1 is SGHNT and CDR2 is YYREEE (reference sequence). This CDR3 is CASSLLVAPYEQYF. The CDR3 nucleotides are TGTGCCAGCAGCCTACTAGTTGCTCCCTACGAGCAGTACTTC.

V usage is TRBV21-1 and J usage is TRBJ2-7; the table's D call, TRBD1, has no DNA check behind it. TRBV21-1 has pseudogene status. CDR3 size: 15 residues. The CDR3 DNA is TGTGCCAGCAGCAAAGCGGGCAGGGGGCCTTACGAGCAGTACTTC. Translated: CASSKAGRGPYEQYF.

The chain combines TRBV2 with TRBJ2-5; D possibly corresponds to TRBD2 (6 bases). Trimming shortened V by 7 bases and J by 5 bases, and 11 bases separated the two germline ends. The CDR3 covers 12 residues. Germline V gene sequence: CDR1 SNHLY, CDR2 FYNNEI. CDR3 loop: CASTAEGETQYF. CDR3 nucleotide sequence: TGTGCCAGCACGGCGGAGGGGGAGACCCAGTACTTC.

V gene TRBV11-3 combines with J gene TRBJ1-4, with D tentatively TRBD1 (6 bases). Germline values: CDR1 SGHNT, CDR2 YENEEA. The CDR3 sequence is 12 residues long. The V end was cut by 8 bases, the J end by 7 bases, with 11 bases between. This chain's CDR3 is CASGQDSEKLFF. The CDR3 nucleotides are TGTGCCAGCGGTCAGGACAGTGAAAAACTGTTTTTT.

This clone was found once. This chain joins TRBV10-2 and TRBJ1-3; D is perhaps TRBD1 (6 bases). This CDR3 is 15 amino acids long. Trimming shortened V by 5 bases and J by 0 bases, and 11 bases separated the two germline ends. Germline V gene lookup returns CDR1 WSHSY and CDR2 SAAADI. The CDR3 DNA is TGCGCCAGCAGTCCACAGGGCTTCTCTGGAAACACCATATATTTT. As protein: CASSPQGFSGNTIYF.

The chain uses TRBV6-6 and TRBJ2-5, with D possibly matching TRBD1 (5 bases). The CDR3 covers 16 residues. Germline V CDR1 and CDR2: MNHNY, SVGAGI (reference sequence). Trimming left V 6 bases short and J 7 bases short, with 24 bases between. In nucleotides, the CDR3 is TGTGCCAGCAGCAACACTGGGGCCGCCCTACCTGGGACCCAGTACTTC. Amino acids: CASSNTGAALPGTQYF.

The V and J genes are TRBV6-5 and TRBJ1-2; D gene ambiguous. This CDR3 has 13 residues. V was pared by 4 bases and J by 0 bases, with 6 bases between. Germline assignment: CDR1 MNHEY and CDR2 SVGAGI. CDR3 DNA: TGTGCCAGCAGTTTTACCACTAACTATGGCTACACCTTC. Translated, it gives CASSFTTNYGYTF.

This CDR3 reads CASSTGLVSGELFF. CDR3 bases: TGTGCCAGCAGCACGGGACTAGTTTCCGGGGAGCTGTTTTTT. The V and J genes are TRBV9 and TRBJ2-2, with 8 bases fitting TRBD2. Germline V CDR1 and CDR2: SGDLS, YYNGEE. The CDR3 sequence is 14 residues long. J lost 6 bases, V lost 4 bases, and 5 bases had no gene match.

This rearrangement joins TRBV5-4 to TRBJ1-1; D gene uncertain. Germline V gene lookup returns CDR1 SGHNT and CDR2 YYREEE (reference sequence). Trimming removed 3 bases from V and 0 bases from J, with 9 bases in between. The CDR3 covers 14 residues. In DNA form, the CDR3 reads TGTGCCAGCAGCTCTTCAGGAGTGAACACTGAAGCTTTCTTT. Residues: CASSSSGVNTEAFF.

The genes are TRBV13 and TRBJ2-3, with D tentatively TRBD2 (5 bases). The CDR3 contains 12 residues. V lost 5 bases and J lost 3, with 6 bases in between. Germline lookup yields CDR1 PRHDT and CDR2 FYEKMQ (reference sequence). CDR3 loop: CASSPGTDTQYF. The DNA for the CDR3 is TGTGCCAGCAGCCCGGGGACAGATACGCAGTATTTT.

The chain employs TRBV29-1 and TRBJ2-5; unclear D gene. Germline CDR1 and CDR2: SQVTM and ANQGSEA. This CDR3 contains 11 residues. V lost 1 base and J 4 bases, leaving 4 bases between the germline ends. The CDR3 loop reads CSVEVGETQYF. In DNA form, the CDR3 reads TGCAGCGTTGAAGTAGGAGAGACCCAGTACTTC.

V usage is TRBV25-1 and J usage is TRBJ2-3; weak D call: TRBD2 (6 bases). Trimming shortened V by 6 bases and J by 2 bases, and 9 bases separated the two germline ends. CDR1 and CDR2 from the germline V gene are MGHDK and SYGVNS. The length of the CDR3 is 13 residues. This chain's CDR3 is CASSQRATDTQYF. The CDR3 coding sequence is TGTGCCAGCAGCCAGCGGGCCACAGATACGCAGTATTTT.

The V and J genes are TRBV29-1 and TRBJ2-3, with 12 bases aligning to TRBD1. V shed 7 bases, J shed 6 bases, and the junction held 14 bases outside the gene matches. Germline V gene sequence: CDR1 SQVTM, CDR2 ANQGSEA. The CDR3 has 16 residues. In DNA, the CDR3 is TGCAGCGGTGGCACTACCGGGACAGGGGGCATGGATACGCAGTATTTT. This gives the protein CSGGTTGTGGMDTQYF.

The rearrangement joins TRBV7-9 to TRBJ1-1; D is uncertain. V shed 1 base and J shed 1 base, with 10 bases lying between them. CDR1 is SEHNR, CDR2 FQNEAQ, per germline (reference sequence). This CDR3 spans 15 amino acids. The CDR3 sequence: CASSLGGRQNTEAFF. As DNA, the CDR3 is TGTGCCAGCAGCTTAGGTGGCAGGCAGAACACTGAAGCTTTCTTT.

This clone was recorded once. The chain is built from TRBV7-9 and TRBJ1-1; 8 nucleotides line up with TRBD1. Germline V lookup: CDR1 SEHNR, CDR2 FQNEAQ (reference sequence). CDR3 length: 12 amino acids. V lost 5 bases and J lost 10; bases outside the gene matches: 6. CDR3 sequence reads: CASSIQGAGAFF. CDR3 bases: TGTGCCAGCAGCATCCAGGGGGCCGGAGCTTTCTTT. The variable domain in full, completed from reference TRBV7-9 and TRBJ1-1, reads DTGVSQNPRHKITKRGQNVTFRCDPISEHNRLYWYRQTLGQGPEFLTYFQNEAQLEKSRLLSDRFSAERPKGSFSTLEIQRTEQGDSAMYLCASSIQGAGAFFGQGTRLTVV.

The chain links TRBV6-1 to TRBJ2-5; the D gene is possibly TRBD1 (6 bases). Germline V gene lookup returns CDR1 MNHNS and CDR2 SASEGT. This CDR3 comprises 14 residues. Trimming stripped 5 bases from V and 5 bases from J, with 15 bases between. CDR3 DNA sequence: TGTGCCAGCAGTTTAACAGGGCTGGCGGAGACCCAGTACTTC. This translates into CASSLTGLAETQYF.